Given below is one T cell receptor (beta chain) in context. Its antigen is not identified. PCR employed 60 Vbeta and 13 Jbeta primers. Here immunoSEQ multiplex PCR was the method, and the copy in TCRdb shows in-frame clones only, minus some. Here the sample spans around 200,000 clones, around four fifths being singletons. Sampled while nominally healthy, donors likely had unrecorded immune exposures. This sample was taken from a study of cytomegalovirus exposure and HLA in healthy donors. In the study overall: About 200 million T cells yielded approximately 100 million unique TCR beta sequences, as an earlier analysis found.

Study conclusions and caveats: The classifier was said to identify cytomegalovirus status with high specificity and sensitivity.

This CDR3 is built from 13 residues. V gave up 1 base and J gave up 4 bases, with 8 bases separating them. Looked up from germline, CDR1 is MNHNS and CDR2 is SASEGT. This receptor was taken from a woman aged 50 to 65 in good health and CMV-seropositive. This chain connects TRBV6-1 to TRBJ2-7; D is ambiguous. Sequences were obtained from PBMCs. CDR3 loop: CASSEERSYEQYF. Written as DNA, the CDR3 is TGTGCCAGCAGTGAAGAGAGGAGTTACGAGCAGTACTTC.